Listed here is a single T cell receptor (beta chain). As yet, its antigen is unknown. The CDR3 runs to 15 residues. V gave up 0 bases and J gave up 14 bases, with 23 bases separating them. Per the germline V gene, CDR1 is SGHRS and CDR2 is YFSETQ. Focal radiation plus CTLA-4 blockade with ipilimumab was administered to patients who had chemo-refractory metastatic non-small-cell lung cancer. These data are taken from a study of radiotherapy plus CTLA-4 blockade in lung cancer. Across the study: Disease control was present in 25% to 35% of patients, and objective responses in about 18%.

Findings of the study overall: Tumor-derived TCR clones expanded in blood after radiotherapy plus ipilimumab. Reports identified early blood T cell clone dynamics, with interferon-beta, as the best response predictor.

Repertoires were generated with immunoSEQ multiplex PCR, while TCRdb's copy carries only in-frame clones and drops some. Here the sample spans tens of thousands of clones, over 70% being singletons. The clonotype originates from a human donor with non-small cell lung cancer who had a partial response to radiotherapy plus ipilimumab. Some clones in this sample may be carry-over from other donors' samples. This specimen consisted of peripheral blood, obtained from a patient treated with radiotherapy plus ipilimumab. The chain employs TRBV5-1 and TRBJ1-1; possibly TRBD1 for D (6 bases). The CDR3, as DNA: TGCGCCAGCAGCTTGGCAATAGGGGGGGCAAACAGGGAATTCTTT. Amino acids: CASSLAIGGANREFF.